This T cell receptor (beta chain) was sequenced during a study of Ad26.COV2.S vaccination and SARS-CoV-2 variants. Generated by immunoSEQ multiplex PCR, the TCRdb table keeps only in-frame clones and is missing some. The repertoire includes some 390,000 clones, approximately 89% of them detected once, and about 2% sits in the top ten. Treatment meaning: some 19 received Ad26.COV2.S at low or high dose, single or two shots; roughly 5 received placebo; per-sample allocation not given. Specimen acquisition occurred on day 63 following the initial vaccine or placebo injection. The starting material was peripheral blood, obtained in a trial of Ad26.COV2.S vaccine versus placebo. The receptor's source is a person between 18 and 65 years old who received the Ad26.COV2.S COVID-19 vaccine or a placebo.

This chain's CDR3 is CASSSVPDGNQPQHF. For the CDR3, the DNA is TGTGCCAGCAGTTCAGTCCCGGACGGTAATCAGCCCCAGCATTTT. The V and J genes are TRBV27 and TRBJ1-5, with D uncertain. CDR1 and CDR2 (germline): MNHEY, SMNVEV (reference sequence). Between the trimmed V and J ends, which lost 4 bases and 4 bases, there was a span of 14 bases. This CDR3 region has 15 residues.